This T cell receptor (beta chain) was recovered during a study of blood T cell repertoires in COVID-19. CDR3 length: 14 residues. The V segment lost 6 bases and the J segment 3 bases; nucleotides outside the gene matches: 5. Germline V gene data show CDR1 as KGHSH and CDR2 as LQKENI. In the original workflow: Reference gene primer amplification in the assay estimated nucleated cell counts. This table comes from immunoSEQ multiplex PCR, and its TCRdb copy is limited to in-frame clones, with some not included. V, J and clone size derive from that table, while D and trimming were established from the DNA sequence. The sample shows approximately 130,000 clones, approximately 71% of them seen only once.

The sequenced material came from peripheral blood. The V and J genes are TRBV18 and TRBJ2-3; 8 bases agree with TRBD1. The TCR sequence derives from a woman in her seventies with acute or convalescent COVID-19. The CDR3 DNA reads TGTGCCAGCTCGAGGACAGGGCGTACAGATACGCAGTATTTT. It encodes CASSRTGRTDTQYF. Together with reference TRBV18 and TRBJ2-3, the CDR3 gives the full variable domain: NAGVMQNPRHLVRRRGQEARLRCSPMKGHSHVYWYRQLPEEGLKFMVYLQKENIIDESGMPKERFSAEFPKEGPSILRIQQVVRGDSAAYFCASSRTGRTDTQYFGPGTRLTVL.